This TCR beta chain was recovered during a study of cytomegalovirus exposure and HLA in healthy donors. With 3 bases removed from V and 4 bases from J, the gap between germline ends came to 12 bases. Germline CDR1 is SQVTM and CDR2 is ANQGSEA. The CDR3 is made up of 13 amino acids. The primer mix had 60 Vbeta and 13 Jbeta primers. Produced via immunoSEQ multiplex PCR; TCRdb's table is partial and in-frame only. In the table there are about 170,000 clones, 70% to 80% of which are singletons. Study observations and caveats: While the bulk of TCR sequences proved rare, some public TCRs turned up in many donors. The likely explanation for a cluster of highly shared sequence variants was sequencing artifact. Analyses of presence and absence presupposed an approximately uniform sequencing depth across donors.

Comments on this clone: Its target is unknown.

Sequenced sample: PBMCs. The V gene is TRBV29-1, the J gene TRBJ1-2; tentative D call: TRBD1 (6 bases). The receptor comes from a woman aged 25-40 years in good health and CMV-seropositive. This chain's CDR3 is CSVDQGKIYGYTF. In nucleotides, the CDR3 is TGCAGCGTTGATCAGGGGAAGATCTATGGCTACACCTTC.